Below, 14 T cell receptor beta chains from the same sample are listed, as sequenced in a study of blood T cell repertoires in COVID-19. TCRdb keeps only in-frame clones here, not all; method: immunoSEQ multiplex PCR. The sample lists about 230,000 clones, nearly 90% occurring once. Sequencing was done on a sample of PBMCs or T cells enriched from blood (not recorded which). These receptors all stem from a woman between 25 and 40 years old with acute COVID-19.

The rearrangement uses TRBV5-1 and TRBJ1-1, with a possible D match to TRBD1 (6 bases). Germline V lookup: CDR1 SGHRS, CDR2 YFSETQ. The CDR3 has 14 residues. Trimming stripped 3 bases from V and 4 bases from J, with 13 bases between. The CDR3 sequence is CASSSVQGSTEAFF. The CDR3 DNA reads as TGCGCCAGCAGCTCCGTACAGGGTTCCACTGAAGCTTTCTTT.

The genes are TRBV12-5 and TRBJ1-1; D remains unclear. V shed 3 bases and J shed 1 base, with 9 bases lying between them. The CDR3 runs 14 residues. In germline, CDR1 is LGHNT, CDR2 FRNRAP. CDR3 sequence reads: CASGFREWNTEAFF. For the CDR3, the DNA is TGTGCTAGTGGTTTTCGGGAATGGAACACTGAAGCTTTCTTT.

The chain links TRBV2 to TRBJ2-4; maybe TRBD1 (5 bases). Germline values: CDR1 SNHLY, CDR2 FYNNEI. Trimming took 7 bases from V and 0 from J, leaving 13 bases between them. CDR3 length equals 15 residues. CDR3 sequence reads: CASMMDTIAKNIQYF. The CDR3 nucleotides are TGTGCCAGCATGATGGACACGATAGCCAAAAACATTCAGTACTTC.

The chain recombines TRBV19 with TRBJ1-3; TRBD1 matches 10 bases. This CDR3 contains 16 residues. From germline, CDR1 is LNHDA and CDR2 SQIVND (reference sequence). Unmatched junction bases numbered 7, after V lost 5 bases and J lost 3 bases. The CDR3 DNA is TGTGCCAGTAGTCCGCGGGACAGGGGAGTTGGAAACACCATATATTTT. Translating it yields CASSPRDRGVGNTIYF.

This sequence joins TRBV7-2 and TRBJ2-3, with D uncertain. Trimming cost V 2 bases and J 0 bases, with 3 bases left between them. The length of the CDR3 is 13 residues. Germline V gene sequence: CDR1 SGHTA, CDR2 FQGNSA. CDR3 coding DNA: TGTGCCAGCAGCTTACCTAGCACAGATACGCAGTATTTT. This encodes CASSLPSTDTQYF.

The V call is TRBV10-1, the J call TRBJ2-6; no definite D call. The CDR3 loop spans 20 amino acids. Germline CDR1 is WNHNN and CDR2 is SYGVQD (reference sequence). Trimming stripped 2 bases from V and 1 base from J, with 21 bases between. The CDR3 sequence is CASSEMAGLGPFSGANVLTF. The CDR3 coding sequence is TGCGCCAGCAGTGAGATGGCAGGCCTTGGCCCTTTTTCTGGGGCCAACGTCCTGACTTTC.

The chain joins TRBV6-5 to TRBJ2-7; D may be TRBD1 (6 bases). CDR1 and CDR2 from the germline V gene are MNHEY and SVGAGI. The CDR3 extends over 12 amino acids. Trimming took 6 bases from V and 12 from J, leaving 18 bases between them. The CDR3 bases are TGTGCCAGCAGATCCACGACAGGTCCGGGGTACTTC. It is translated as CASRSTTGPGYF.

The gene calls are TRBV7-6 and TRBJ1-6; D is uncertain. Trimming pared 5 bases from V and 5 bases from J, leaving 19 bases between. Germline V gene data show CDR1 as SGHVS and CDR2 as FNYEAQ. This CDR3 contains 17 residues. The CDR3 loop is CASSPIPAHGDNSPLHF. The CDR3 nucleotides are TGTGCCAGCAGCCCCATCCCTGCCCACGGAGATAATTCACCCCTCCACTTT.

This clone was detected only once. The rearrangement joins TRBV7-3 to TRBJ2-2; maybe TRBD1 (5 bases). Looked up from germline, CDR1 is SGHTA and CDR2 is FQGTGA. Trimming removed 2 bases at V and 6 bases at J, with 19 bases between. The CDR3 sequence is 17 residues long. The CDR3 DNA follows: TGTGCCAGCAGCTTAGCTCGCCCCCCTCAGGGCGCCGGGGAGCTGTTTTTT. It specifies CASSLARPPQGAGELFF.

The chain recombines TRBV11-2 with TRBJ2-1; TRBD2 agrees at 10 bases. The V gene's germline CDR1 is SGHAT and CDR2 FQNNGV. V dropped 6 bases and J dropped 6; count of bases not matched to a gene: 2. This CDR3 comprises 13 residues. Here the CDR3 DNA reads TGTGCCAGCAGAAGACTAGCGGGCAATGAGCAGTTCTTC. Encoded protein: CASRRLAGNEQFF.

V and J are TRBV10-2 and TRBJ1-6; 8 nucleotides align to TRBD1. V dropped 5 bases and J dropped 7; count of bases not matched to a gene: 4. The CDR3 has 14 amino acids. Per germline, CDR1 WSHSY and CDR2 SAAADI. CDR3 sequence reads: CASSSDRANSPLHF. The DNA for the CDR3 is TGCGCCAGCAGTTCGGACAGGGCAAATTCACCCCTCCACTTT.

CDR3 bases: TGTGCCAGCAGCGACTTTAATCAGCCCCAGCATTTT. Its protein product is CASSDFNQPQHF. J is TRBJ1-5 and V is TRBV7-2, with unresolved D. V was cut by 5 bases and J by 4 bases, with 6 bases left in between. CDR3 length: 12 amino acids. CDR1 and CDR2 from the germline V gene are SGHTA and FQGNSA.

The CDR3 nucleotides are TGTGCCAGCAGGGGACAGGGGAAAACCTACGAGCAGTACTTC. It codes for CASRGQGKTYEQYF. The chain links TRBV2 to TRBJ2-7; 10 positions agree with TRBD1. The CDR3 has 14 amino acids. CDR1 is SNHLY and CDR2 is FYNNEI in the germline V gene. The junction had 4 bases not matched to a gene; V was cut back by 6 bases and J by 2 bases.

V gene TRBV6-5 combines with J gene TRBJ2-7; 12 bases align to TRBD1. Per germline, CDR1 MNHEY and CDR2 SVGAGI. CDR3 length equals 14 residues. Trimming cost V 6 bases and J 5 bases; bases outside gene matches: 5. The CDR3 DNA sequence: TGTGCCAGCAGCACCGGGACAGGGGGCGACGAGCAGTACTTC. Protein product: CASSTGTGGDEQYF.